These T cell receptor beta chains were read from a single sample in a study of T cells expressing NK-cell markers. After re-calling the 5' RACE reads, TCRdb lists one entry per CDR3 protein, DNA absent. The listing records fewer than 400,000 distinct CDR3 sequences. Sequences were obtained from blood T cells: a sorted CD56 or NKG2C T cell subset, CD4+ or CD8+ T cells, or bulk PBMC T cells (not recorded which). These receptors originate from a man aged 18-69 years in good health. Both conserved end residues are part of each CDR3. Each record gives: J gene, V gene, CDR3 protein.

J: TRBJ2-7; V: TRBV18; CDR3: CASSPLPGGEYF
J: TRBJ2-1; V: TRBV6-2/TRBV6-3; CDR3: CASTRAGGQYNEQFF
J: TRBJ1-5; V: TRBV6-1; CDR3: CASRRTHSNQPQHF
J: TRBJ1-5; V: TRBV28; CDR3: CASLGQSGESNQPQHF
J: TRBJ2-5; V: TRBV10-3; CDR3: CAISERGGETQYF
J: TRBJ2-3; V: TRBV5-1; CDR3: CASSIQGKSTDTQYF
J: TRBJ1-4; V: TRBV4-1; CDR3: CASSQTVANEKLFF
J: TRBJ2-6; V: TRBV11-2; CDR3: CASSPQKGQASGANVLTF
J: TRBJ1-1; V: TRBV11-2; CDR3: CASSLDHRVPEAFF
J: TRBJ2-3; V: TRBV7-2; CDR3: CASKERGGHTQYF
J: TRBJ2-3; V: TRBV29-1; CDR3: CSVAGTGGVGLDTQYF
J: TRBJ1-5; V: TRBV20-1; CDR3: CSAREGGQGAGQPQHF
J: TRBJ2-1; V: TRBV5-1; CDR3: CASSYDGRGIINEQFF
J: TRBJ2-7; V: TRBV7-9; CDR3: CASERRGGESVSYEQYF
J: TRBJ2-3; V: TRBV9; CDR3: CASSSGELTDTQYF
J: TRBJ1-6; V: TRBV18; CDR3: CASSPTQGLPLHF
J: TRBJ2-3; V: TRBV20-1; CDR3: CSARMGAGSTDTQYF
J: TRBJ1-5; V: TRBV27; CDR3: CASSLTTTAQPQHF
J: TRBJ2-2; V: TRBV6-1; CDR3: CASSEVGGSNTGELFF
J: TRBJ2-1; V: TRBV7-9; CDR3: CASSKTGSEQFF
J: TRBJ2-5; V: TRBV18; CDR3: CASSAYTRPETQYF
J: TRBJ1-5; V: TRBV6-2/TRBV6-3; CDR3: CASSYQGGGQPQHF
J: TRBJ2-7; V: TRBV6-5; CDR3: CASSYSASPTGAYEQYF
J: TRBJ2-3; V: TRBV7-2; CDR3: CASSKAGGGGTDTQYF
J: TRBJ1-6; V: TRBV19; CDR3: CASTNAGAYNSPLHF
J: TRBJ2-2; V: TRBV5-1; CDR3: CASSLDPATNTGELFF
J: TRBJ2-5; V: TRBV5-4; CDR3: CASSSLSGGRETQYF
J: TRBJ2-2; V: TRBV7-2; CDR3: CASSPRTGAGAGELFF
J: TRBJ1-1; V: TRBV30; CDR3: CAWSADKNTEAFF
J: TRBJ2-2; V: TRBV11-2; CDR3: CASSSMAGTLNTGELFF
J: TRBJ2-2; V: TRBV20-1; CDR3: CSATRNAGELFF
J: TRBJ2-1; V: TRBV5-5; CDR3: CASSSLPPGSEVDNEQFF
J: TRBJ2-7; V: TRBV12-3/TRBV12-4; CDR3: CASSFRAASSYEQYF
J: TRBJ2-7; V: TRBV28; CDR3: CASSFPGTGTHEQYF
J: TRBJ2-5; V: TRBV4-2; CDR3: CASSQRSGGEETQYF
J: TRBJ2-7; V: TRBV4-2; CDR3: CASSQEALAGDYEQYF
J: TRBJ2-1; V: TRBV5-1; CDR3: CASSPPRNEQFF
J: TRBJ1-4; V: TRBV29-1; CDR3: CSVGTGNEKLFF
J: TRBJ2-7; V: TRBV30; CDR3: CAWSGSGQGIYEQYF
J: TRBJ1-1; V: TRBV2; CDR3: CASSLGTGGLNTEAFF
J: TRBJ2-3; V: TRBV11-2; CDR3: CASSLRSRLAGGTDTQYF